A single sample gave rise to the 8 T cell receptor beta chains below, sequenced in a study of OX40 agonist ivuxolimab in advanced cancers. The assay was immunoSEQ multiplex PCR, and TCRdb's table has in-frame clones only and misses some. This sample has around 70,000 clones, with about 90% found just once. Source: CD4+ or CD8+ T cells sorted from blood, taken in a trial of the OX40 agonist ivuxolimab. These TCRs come from an adult with an advanced solid tumor such as melanoma, head and neck, liver or kidney cancer.

The V gene is TRBV5-1, the J gene TRBJ2-7; D is perhaps TRBD2 (5 bases). Germline values: CDR1 SGHRS, CDR2 YFSETQ. V lost 4 bases, J lost 1 base, and 12 bases lay in between. The CDR3 spans 14 residues. The CDR3 is CASSKSGGSYEQYF. The CDR3, as DNA: TGCGCCAGCAGCAAGAGCGGAGGATCCTACGAGCAGTACTTC.

The chain carries TRBV7-8 and TRBJ2-7; 9 nucleotides align to TRBD2. The CDR3 has 15 residues. With 1 base clipped from V and 2 bases from J, the junction kept 3 bases outside the gene matches. CDR1 and CDR2 (germline): SGHVS, FQNEAQ. The CDR3 spells CASSLVSGSPYEQYF. The CDR3 coding sequence is TGTGCCAGCAGCTTAGTTAGCGGGAGTCCCTACGAGCAGTACTTC.

The genes are TRBV15 and TRBJ1-1; D perhaps matches TRBD1 (6 bases). The CDR3 runs to 14 residues. Trimming left V 4 bases short and J 6 bases short, with 15 bases between. The germline V gene has CDR1 LNHNV and CDR2 YYDKDF (reference sequence). CDR3 bases: TGTGCCACCAGCACCCTCGGGGGGGGCCCTGAAGCTTTCTTT. Its translation: CATSTLGGGPEAFF.

J is TRBJ2-6 and V is TRBV30, with TRBD1 as a possible D gene (6 bases). V lost 1 base, J lost 0 bases, and 10 bases lay in between. Germline loops: CDR1 GTSNPN, CDR2 SVGIG (reference sequence). The CDR3 is made up of 16 amino acids. CDR3 sequence (DNA): TGTGCCTGGAGTGCGGACAGACACTCTGGGGCCAACGTCCTGACTTTC. Translating it yields CAWSADRHSGANVLTF.

This clone was seen only once. The chain is built from TRBV30 and TRBJ2-7; TRBD1 aligns across 8 bases. CDR1 and CDR2 from the germline V gene are GTSNPN and SVGIG (reference sequence). V lost 5 bases, J lost 7 bases, and 1 base stayed unmatched. The CDR3 is made up of 10 amino acids. Here the CDR3 DNA reads TGTGCCTGGGGACAGGGTGAGCAGTACTTC. Protein sequence: CAWGQGEQYF.

The gene calls are TRBV4-2 and TRBJ2-3; TRBD2 agrees at 8 bases. V trimming: 4 bases; J trimming: 2 bases; junction bases outside the gene matches: 8. The CDR3 spans 16 residues. CDR1 is LGHNA, CDR2 YNFKEQ, per germline. The CDR3 spells CASSPAGGRNTDTQYF. The CDR3 DNA sequence: TGTGCCAGCAGCCCGGCCGGCGGGAGGAACACAGATACGCAGTATTTT.

The V call is TRBV27, the J call TRBJ2-5, with D possibly TRBD1 on 7 matching bases. V lost 6 bases and J lost 5, with 10 bases in between. The CDR3 runs to 12 residues. Germline V gene lookup returns CDR1 MNHEY and CDR2 SMNVEV (reference sequence). The CDR3 loop reads CASSPGGETQYF. The CDR3 nucleotides are TGTGCCAGCAGCCCAGGGGGGGAGACCCAGTACTTC.

This chain joins TRBV5-8 and TRBJ2-3; 13 nucleotides agree with TRBD2. V shed 0 bases and J 0 bases; nucleotides not matched to a gene: 7. This CDR3 comprises 19 residues. Germline CDR1 SGHTS, CDR2 YDEGEE. DNA of the CDR3: TGTGCCAGCAGCTTGGAACTAGCGGGGGGGACCCCTAGCACAGATACGCAGTATTTT. Amino acids: CASSLELAGGTPSTDTQYF.